This TCR beta chain emerged from a study of OX40 agonist ivuxolimab in advanced cancers. In its sample, this clone was seen a few times. On cycle 4 day 1 and cycle 7 day 1, as well as at baseline, blood was sampled. Generated by immunoSEQ multiplex PCR, the TCRdb table keeps only in-frame clones and is missing some. There are roughly 90,000 clones in the sample; approximately 91% occur only once, and 0.25% to 0.35% lies in the top ten. The input for sequencing was CD4+ or CD8+ T cells sorted from blood, taken in a trial of the OX40 agonist ivuxolimab. The receptor's source is an adult with an advanced solid tumor such as melanoma, head and neck, liver or kidney cancer.

CDR3 nucleotides: TGTGCCAGCTCACAGGGGGCGTTGTACGAGCAGTACTTC. Translated: CASSQGALYEQYF. J is TRBJ2-7 and V is TRBV18; 7 nucleotides line up with TRBD1. This CDR3 contains 13 residues. Germline V gives CDR1 KGHSH, CDR2 LQKENI. The V gene end was trimmed by 4 bases and the J gene end by 4 bases; junction bases not matched to a gene: 4. Complete variable domain (other parts from reference TRBV18 and TRBJ2-7): NAGVMQNPRHLVRRRGQEARLRCSPMKGHSHVYWYRQLPEEGLKFMVYLQKENIIDESGMPKERFSAEFPKEGPSILRIQQVVRGDSAAYFCASSQGALYEQYFGPGTRLTVT.